Below, one TCR beta chain is given with its context. Its specific antigen is unknown. No much larger clone is present one base from it, and per-base qualities are unavailable. The immunoSEQ assay at survey resolution was applied to genomic DNA for sequencing of TCRbeta rearrangements. The authors' pipeline ran thus. In the TCR sequencing data, the lowest productive clonotype frequency that could be detected was 2.59 x 10-5. Only productive TCRbeta rearrangements, defined as complete and in-frame sequences, were included in the analyses. The clonality of each sample was calculated as Simpson clonality in the immunoSEQ Analyzer version 3.0. Clones were grouped by frequency into very rare, small, medium, large (1-20%) or hyperexpanded (>20%) categories. OLGA 1.2.3 estimated generation probabilities, VDJtools produced V-gene circos plots, VDJdb was queried for specificities, and GLIPH identified CDR3 motifs. The table was pulled from immuneACCESS by TCRdb, which kept in-frame rearrangements only. Such tables lose some clones; where checked, under half of the loss comes from unresolved V genes, and the rest has no known cause. Clonal size and the V and J genes are those of that table, whereas D and trimming came from the DNA. In all, the sample holds tens of thousands of clones, and 75% to 85% of those were seen once. The ten largest clones add up to approximately 1.3% of the sample.

Healthy controls were some 35 blood donors whose buffy coats came from the Finnish Red Cross blood service. All TCR-sequenced material derived from peripheral blood: patient blood samples and healthy donor buffy coats. Peripheral blood mononuclear cells were isolated by Ficoll-Hypaque gradient centrifugation. Magnetic purification was used to isolate CD4+ cells from the buffy coats of the healthy controls. Genomic DNA was extracted with the Gentra Puregene Cell and Tissue kit and quantified on a Qubit 2.0 fluorometer. The junction carries 12 bases between V and J, which are trimmed by 5 bases and 0 bases respectively. From cysteine to phenylalanine, the CDR3 is 15 amino acids long. The DNA shown is the 45-base CDR3, in frame from base 1. CDR1 and CDR2 are drawn from the germline V gene: SGHVS, FQNEAQ. The data stem from a study of STAT5B mutations in CD4+ large granular lymphocyte leukemia (dated by TCRdb to between 2021 and 2024). General notes on the study: Among the healthy controls, the CDR3 'QG' motif was associated with a particular HLA allele. The TCRbeta repertoires of CD4+ T-cell large granular lymphocyte leukemia patients were compared with the TCRbeta repertoires of healthy blood donors. Flow cytometry on FACSCanto II or FACSVerse showed that the purified fractions were more than 95% pure among lymphocytes.

The research as a whole found: Greater clonality appeared to be present in CD4-sorted patient repertoires than in healthy CD4+ repertoires, and the difference was retained after the putative leukemic clones were removed. Data were not HLA-matched; higher clonality in CD4+ versus CD8+ T-LGLL could reflect the relatively small sample size. Main leukemic clonotypes were private to each patient, although roughly 25% appeared at low frequency in other patients' non-leukemic repertoires. TRBV06-family usage was enriched among the top patient clones (8/27) compared with healthy controls (2/35).

This chain is built from TRBV7-8 and TRBJ2-3; TRBD2 might be the D gene, on 6 matching bases. Sequencing used CD4+ T cells from blood buffy coats. The sequence was obtained from a human donor in good health. The DNA is TGTGCCAGCAGCCGGCCGGGGACTAGCACAGATACGCAGTATTTT. Its translation reads: CASSRPGTSTDTQYF.